One sample yielded the 3 T cell receptor beta chains listed below, sequenced in a study of T cell repertoires in cytomegalovirus infection. No antigen is known for these receptors. TCRdb re-called the reads through MiXCR, storing one row per CDR3 protein. In the table there are about 400,000 distinct CDR3 sequences, approximately 35% of which are singletons. The specimen was cultured PBMCs, collected from culture after CMV antigen stimulation. The receptors shown here come from a human donor in good health (CMV status not recorded). Some clones in this sample may be carry-over from other donors' samples.

The genes are TRBV7-8 and TRBJ2-3; perhaps TRBD2 as D (6 bases). Per germline, CDR1 SGHVS and CDR2 FQNEAQ. Deletions cut 8 bases from V and 4 bases from J, with 13 bases between. The CDR3 covers 13 residues. The CDR3 loop reads CASALWEADTQYF. Here the CDR3 DNA reads TGTGCCAGCGCTTTATGGGAGGCAGATACGCAGTATTTT.

This clonotype was counted between two and nine times. This chain links TRBV6-2 or TRBV6-3 with TRBJ1-6; no reliable D call. Germline CDR1 and CDR2: MNHEY and SVGEGT. With 6 bases removed from V and 2 bases from J, the gap between germline ends came to 5 bases. The CDR3 sequence is 13 residues long. The CDR3 DNA is TGTGCCAGCAGGGGGACCTATAATTCACCCCTCCACTTT. This encodes CASRGTYNSPLHF.

This rearrangement joins TRBV7-2 to TRBJ1-2; no reliable D call. V was pared by 5 bases and J by 0 bases, with 10 bases between. CDR3 length equals 14 residues. Per germline, CDR1 SGHTA and CDR2 FQGNSA. The CDR3 nucleotides are TGTGCCAGCAGCCCCTACACAGCTAACTATGGCTACACCTTC. Amino acid sequence: CASSPYTANYGYTF.